This entry lists 10 T cell receptor beta chains sequenced from one sample in a study of STAT3 mutations in large granular lymphocyte leukemia (dated by TCRdb to about 2019). The research as a whole found: Every T-LGLL patient showed at least one immunodominant TCRbeta clonotype, and about half showed multiple immunodominant subclonotypes.

The antigens for these receptors are not known. The receptor library was made with the immunoSEQ multiplex PCR assay. Drawn from immuneACCESS, this table holds only the in-frame rearrangements with V and J called that TCRdb kept. Clones are partly lost; checked studies trace under half to an unresolved V gene and leave the rest unexplained. This sample is represented by 35,000 to 40,000 clones; about 88% of them were singletons. The ten largest account for 0.35% to 0.55% of the sample. The source material was PBMCs. The receptors were gathered from a human donor with T large granular lymphocyte leukemia. Some clones in this sample may be carry-over from other donors' samples.

Here the CDR3 reads CASSHSSGGPYNEQFF. DNA for the CDR3: TGTGCCAGCTCACACTCTAGCGGGGGTCCCTACAATGAGCAGTTCTTC. The V gene is TRBV18, the J gene TRBJ2-1; 10 positions match TRBD2. The CDR3 has 16 residues. CDR1 KGHSH and CDR2 LQKENI come from the germline V gene. V shed 4 bases, J shed 2 bases, and the junction held 5 bases outside the gene matches.

The rearrangement joins TRBV4-1 to TRBJ2-5; D may match TRBD1 or TRBD2 (5 bases each). Germline V CDR1 and CDR2: MGHRA, YSYEKL. The ends were cut back, 2 bases at V and 10 bases at J, with 23 bases in the middle. The CDR3 runs 16 residues. The CDR3, as DNA: TGCGCCAGCAGCCAAATTTCTCTGGGAGTAGCGAGGGGCCAGTACTTC. Translated: CASSQISLGVARGQYF.

The V gene is TRBV18, the J gene TRBJ1-5; D perhaps matches TRBD1 (6 bases). Germline CDR1 KGHSH, CDR2 LQKENI. The CDR3 spans 13 residues. The V gene lost 3 bases and the J gene lost 9 bases, with 12 bases spanning the gap. Written as DNA, the CDR3 is TGTGCCAGCTCACCCCTCGGGGGCCGGCCCCAGCATTTT. Its protein product is CASSPLGGRPQHF. Variable domain in full (rest from reference TRBV18 and TRBJ1-5): NAGVMQNPRHLVRRRGQEARLRCSPMKGHSHVYWYRQLPEEGLKFMVYLQKENIIDESGMPKERFSAEFPKEGPSILRIQQVVRGDSAAYFCASSPLGGRPQHFGDGTRLSIL.

This clone was observed a few times. This chain's CDR3 is CASSQTGTDNQPQHF. CDR3 bases: TGTGCCAGCAGCCAGACCGGGACAGACAATCAGCCCCAGCATTTT. The V and J genes are TRBV7-9 and TRBJ1-5; 7 nucleotides align to TRBD1. The CDR3 runs to 15 residues. Germline trimming cut 5 bases from V and 3 bases from J; bases unmatched to any gene: 7. The germline V gene encodes CDR1 SEHNR and CDR2 FQNEAQ (reference sequence).

This chain links TRBV4-3 with TRBJ2-7, with 8 bases lining up with TRBD1. The CDR3 spans 13 residues. V lost 4 bases and J lost 5; bases outside the gene matches: 4. Germline V lookup: CDR1 LGHNA, CDR2 YSLEER. The CDR3 DNA reads TGCGCCAGCAGCCCGGACAGGGTCCACGAGCAGTACTTC. As protein: CASSPDRVHEQYF.

This clone was seen only once. The J gene is TRBJ2-5, the V gene TRBV5-1; D ambiguous. The CDR3 spans 14 residues. V lost 2 bases and J 2 bases, leaving 10 bases between the germline ends. Germline V gene data show CDR1 as SGHRS and CDR2 as YFSETQ. Here the CDR3 reads CASSFNTDQETQYF. CDR3 nucleotide sequence: TGCGCCAGCAGCTTTAACACAGATCAAGAGACCCAGTACTTC.

This chain joins TRBV6-5 and TRBJ1-5; the match to TRBD1 covers 8 bases. Germline V gives CDR1 MNHEY, CDR2 SVGAGI. V shed 6 bases, J shed 5 bases, and the junction held 6 bases outside the gene matches. The CDR3 totals 14 residues. The CDR3 region has the DNA TGTGCCAGCAGCTCCCAGGGGGCGGATCAGCCCCAGCATTTT. Protein product: CASSSQGADQPQHF.

The rearrangement joins TRBV6-6 to TRBJ1-2; D unresolved. Germline CDR1 MNHNY, CDR2 SVGAGI (reference sequence). CDR3 length: 13 amino acids. V dropped 2 bases and J dropped 5 bases, with 9 bases sitting between them. The CDR3 coding sequence is TGTGCCAGCAGTTACCCCGCCCTTTATGGCTACACCTTC. As protein: CASSYPALYGYTF.

This rearrangement joins TRBV5-4 to TRBJ2-7; weak D call: TRBD1 (6 bases). The germline V and J ends were trimmed by 0 bases and 3 bases, with 10 bases remaining between them. Per the germline V gene, CDR1 is SGHNT and CDR2 is YYREEE (reference sequence). The CDR3 runs 14 residues. DNA of the CDR3: TGTGCCAGCAGCTTGGGGACAGAGCTCTACGAGCAGTACTTC. Its translation is CASSLGTELYEQYF. The whole variable domain, remainder taken from reference TRBV5-4 and TRBJ2-7, is ETGVTQSPTHLIKTRGQQVTLRCSSQSGHNTVSWYQQALGQGPQFIFQYYREEENGRGNFPPRFSGLQFPNYSSELNVNALELDDSALYLCASSLGTELYEQYFGPGTRLTVT.

The V gene is TRBV7-9, the J gene TRBJ2-7; no reliable D call. Germline values: CDR1 SEHNR, CDR2 FQNEAQ (reference sequence). The germline V and J ends were trimmed by 7 bases and 3 bases, with 10 bases remaining between them. CDR3 length: 12 amino acids. The CDR3 nucleotides are TGTGCCAGCACACAAAAAGGCTACGAGCAGTACTTC. It is translated as CASTQKGYEQYF.